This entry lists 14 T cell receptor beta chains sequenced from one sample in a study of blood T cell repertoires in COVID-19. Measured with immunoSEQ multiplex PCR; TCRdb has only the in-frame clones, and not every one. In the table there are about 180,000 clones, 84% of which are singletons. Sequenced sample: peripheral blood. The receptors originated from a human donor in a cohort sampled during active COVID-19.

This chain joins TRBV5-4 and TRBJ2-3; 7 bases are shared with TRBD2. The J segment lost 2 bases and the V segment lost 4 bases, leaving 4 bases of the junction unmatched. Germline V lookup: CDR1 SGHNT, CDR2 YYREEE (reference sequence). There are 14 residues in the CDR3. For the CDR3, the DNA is TGTGCCAGCAGCCCTGGGGGGGTCACAGATACGCAGTATTTT. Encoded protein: CASSPGGVTDTQYF.

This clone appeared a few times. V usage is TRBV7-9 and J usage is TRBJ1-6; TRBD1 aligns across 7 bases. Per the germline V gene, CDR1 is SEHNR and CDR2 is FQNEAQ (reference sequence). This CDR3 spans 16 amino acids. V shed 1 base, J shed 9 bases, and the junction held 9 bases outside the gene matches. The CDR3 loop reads CASSLEAGGILSPLHF. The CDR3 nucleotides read TGTGCCAGCAGCTTAGAGGCAGGGGGAATTCTTTCACCCCTCCACTTT.

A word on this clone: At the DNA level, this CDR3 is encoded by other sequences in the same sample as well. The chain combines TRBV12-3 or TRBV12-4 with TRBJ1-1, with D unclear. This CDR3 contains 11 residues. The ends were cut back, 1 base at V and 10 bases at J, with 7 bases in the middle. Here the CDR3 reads CASSLGGGAFF. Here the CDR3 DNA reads TGTGCCAGCAGTTTAGGGGGAGGAGCTTTCTTT.

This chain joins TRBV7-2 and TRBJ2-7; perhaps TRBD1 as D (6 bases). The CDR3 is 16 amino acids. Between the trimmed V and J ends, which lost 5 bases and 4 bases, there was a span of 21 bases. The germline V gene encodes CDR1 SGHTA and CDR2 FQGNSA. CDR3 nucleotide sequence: TGTGCCAGCAGCAATGGCGCACAGGGTGTTCTGTACGAGCAGTACTTC. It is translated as CASSNGAQGVLYEQYF.

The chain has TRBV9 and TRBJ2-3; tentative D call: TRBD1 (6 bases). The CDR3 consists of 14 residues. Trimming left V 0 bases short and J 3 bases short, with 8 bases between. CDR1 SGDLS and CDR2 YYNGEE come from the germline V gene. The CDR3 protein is CASSVARGTDTQYF. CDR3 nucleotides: TGTGCCAGCAGCGTAGCTAGGGGGACAGATACGCAGTATTTT.

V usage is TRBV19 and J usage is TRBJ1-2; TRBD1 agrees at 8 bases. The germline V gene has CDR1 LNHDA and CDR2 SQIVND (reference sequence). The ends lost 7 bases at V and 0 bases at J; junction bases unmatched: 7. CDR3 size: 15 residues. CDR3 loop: CASNRYRGANYGYTF. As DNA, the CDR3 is TGTGCCAGTAATCGATACAGGGGGGCTAACTATGGCTACACCTTC.

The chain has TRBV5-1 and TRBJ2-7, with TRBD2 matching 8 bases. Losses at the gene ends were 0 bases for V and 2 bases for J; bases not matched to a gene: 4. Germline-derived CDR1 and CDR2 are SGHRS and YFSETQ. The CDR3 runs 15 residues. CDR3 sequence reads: CASSLAGGVAYEQYF. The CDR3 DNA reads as TGCGCCAGCAGCTTGGCCGGGGGGGTCGCCTACGAGCAGTACTTC.

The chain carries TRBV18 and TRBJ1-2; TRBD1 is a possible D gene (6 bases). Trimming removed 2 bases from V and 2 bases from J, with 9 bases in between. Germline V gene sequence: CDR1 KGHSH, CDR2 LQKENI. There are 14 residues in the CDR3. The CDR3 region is CASSPARGNYGYTF. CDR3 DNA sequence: TGTGCCAGCTCACCAGCCAGGGGAAACTATGGCTACACCTTC.

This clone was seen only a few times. CDR3 residues: CASSLGILPTYEQYF. CDR3 bases: TGTGCCAGCAGCTTGGGAATCCTACCGACCTACGAGCAGTACTTC. The chain is built from TRBV5-4 and TRBJ2-7; D is unresolved. V dropped 0 bases and J dropped 2 bases, with 12 bases sitting between them. The V gene's germline CDR1 is SGHNT and CDR2 YYREEE (reference sequence). CDR3 size: 15 residues.

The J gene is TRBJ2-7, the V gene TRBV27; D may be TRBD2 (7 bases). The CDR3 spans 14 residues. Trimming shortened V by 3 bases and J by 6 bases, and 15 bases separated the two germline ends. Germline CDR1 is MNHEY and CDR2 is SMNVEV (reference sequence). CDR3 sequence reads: CASSLAGARGEQYF. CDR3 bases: TGTGCCAGCAGTTTGGCGGGGGCTCGCGGCGAGCAGTACTTC.

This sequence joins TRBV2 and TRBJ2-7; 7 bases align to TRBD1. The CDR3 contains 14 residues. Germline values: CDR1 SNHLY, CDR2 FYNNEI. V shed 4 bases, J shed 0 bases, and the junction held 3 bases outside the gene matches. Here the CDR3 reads CASSADRASYEQYF. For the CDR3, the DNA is TGTGCCAGCAGTGCAGACAGGGCCTCCTACGAGCAGTACTTC.

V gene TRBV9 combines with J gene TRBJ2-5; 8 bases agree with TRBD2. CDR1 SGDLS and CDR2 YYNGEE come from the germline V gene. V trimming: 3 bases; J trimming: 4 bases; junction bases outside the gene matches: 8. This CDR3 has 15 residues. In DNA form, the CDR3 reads TGTGCCAGCAGCGAGTCGGGGGGGCTTCTAGAGACCCAGTACTTC. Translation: CASSESGGLLETQYF.

CDR3 amino acids: CASSQNRGGNEQFF. In nucleotides, the CDR3 is TGTGCCAGCAGCCAAAACAGGGGGGGCAATGAGCAGTTCTTC. The chain is built from TRBV3-1 (or the pseudogene TRBV3-2) and TRBJ2-1; D may be TRBD1 (8 bases). V gave up 2 bases and J gave up 6 bases, with 11 bases separating them. The CDR3 consists of 14 residues. Germline V gives CDR1 LGHDT, CDR2 YNNKEL (reference sequence).

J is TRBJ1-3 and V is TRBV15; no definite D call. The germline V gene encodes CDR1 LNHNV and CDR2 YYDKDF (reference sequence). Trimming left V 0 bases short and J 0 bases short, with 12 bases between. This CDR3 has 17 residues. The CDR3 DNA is TGTGCCACCAGCAGAGATCTAACCAAACTCTCTGGAAACACCATATATTTT. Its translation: CATSRDLTKLSGNTIYF.